A selection of T cell receptor beta chains follows, all from one sample in a study of T cell responses to AZD1222 COVID-19 vaccine. Profiled with immunoSEQ multiplex PCR; TCRdb holds only in-frame clones, not every one. In the table there are about 130,000 clones, about 94% of which are singletons. The sample consisted of peripheral blood, taken on day 0 of AZD1222 vaccination. These receptors originate from an adult in good health. The CDR3 runs from the conserved cysteine through the conserved F or W.

v_call,cdr3_aa
TRBV12-3/TRBV12-4,CASTPEVTGPAFF
TRBV18,CASSPPNPRTDTQYF
TRBV9,CASSITSGATDTQYF
TRBV30,CAWSVRRANEKLFF
TRBV5-4,CASSLTFGLAGGPYEQYF
TRBV27,CASSLGQESYEQYF
TRBV5-8,CASERGSGTDTQYF
TRBV6-5,CASSTDRGGNQPQHF
TRBV10-3,CAIAGGGGPAYEQYF
TRBV6-5,CASKDGAANTGELFF
TRBV11-2,CASSLSRGLETQYF
TRBV6-4,CASSDGYTQYF
TRBV2,CASSVGVPLGNTIYF
TRBV3-1/TRBV3-2,CASSQDGIAGGIRTGGQFF
TRBV6-6,CASSYHPSGNSYEQYF
TRBV3-1/TRBV3-2,CASSQLGPNEQFF
TRBV28,CATRTAINSPLHF
TRBV21-1,CASSKASSSPSNEQFF
TRBV11-2,CASSRTSGSGEQFF
TRBV4-1,CASSHVPPPVWGYGYTF
TRBV30,CAWSIRGWWSNQPQHF
TRBV19,CASITLAGVFGGELFF
TRBV30,CAWALEATEAFF
TRBV7-3,CASSLLGSYNEQFF
TRBV30,CAWSDGQRLSTQFF
TRBV29-1,CSARTGGGGTEAFF
TRBV19,CASSGVTGNQPQHF
TRBV4-1,CASSQEVAGGYEQYF
TRBV13,CASSPLSQRDTEAFF
TRBV27,CASSLHGQGLNYGYTF
TRBV7-3,CASSSSNTGELFF
TRBV11-2,CASSYLGGELFF
TRBV2,CASKPGQNTEAFF